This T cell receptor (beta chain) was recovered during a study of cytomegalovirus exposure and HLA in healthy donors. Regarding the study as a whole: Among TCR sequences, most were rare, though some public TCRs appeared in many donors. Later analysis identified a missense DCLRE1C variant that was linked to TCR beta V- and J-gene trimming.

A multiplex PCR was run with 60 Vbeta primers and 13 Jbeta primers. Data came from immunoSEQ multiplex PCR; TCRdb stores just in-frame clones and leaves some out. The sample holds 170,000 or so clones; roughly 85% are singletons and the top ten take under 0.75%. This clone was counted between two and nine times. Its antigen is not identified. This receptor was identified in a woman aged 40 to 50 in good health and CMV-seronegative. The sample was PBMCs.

The CDR3 DNA reads as TGTGCCAGCAGTGAAACCGGGGGCTACAATGAGCAGTTCTTC. Amino acids: CASSETGGYNEQFF. V is TRBV6-1 and J is TRBJ2-1, with D possibly TRBD2 on 6 matching bases. V shed 2 bases and J shed 3 bases, with 8 bases lying between them. This CDR3 has 14 amino acids. Germline values: CDR1 MNHNS, CDR2 SASEGT.